These T cell receptor beta chains were read from a single sample in a study of cytomegalovirus exposure and HLA in healthy donors. The repertoire was sequenced with immunoSEQ multiplex PCR; TCRdb's copy has only in-frame clones and lacks some. The sample holds under 200,000 clones, less than 75% seen once. Sequencing was performed on PBMCs. The receptors here all came from a girl aged 5-17 years in good health and CMV-seronegative. The CDR3 runs from the conserved cysteine through the conserved F or W. D genes are given only for firm matches. Clone size, where shown, is once, few, many, or a class for clones that have expanded.

V gene	J gene	D gene	clone size	CDR3 length	CDR3 protein	CDR3 DNA
TRBV2	TRBJ2-7	-	-	12	CASQQGNLEQYF	TGTGCCAGCCAACAGGGTAATCTCGAGCAGTACTTC
TRBV6-1	TRBJ1-1	-	-	14	CASSPGDLNTEAFF	TGTGCCAGCAGCCCAGGGGATTTGAACACTGAAGCTTTCTTT
TRBV28	TRBJ2-7	-	-	14	CASSTEPLTMKQYF	TGTGCCAGCAGTACGGAACCCCTGACTATGAAGCAGTACTTC
TRBV10-3	TRBJ1-1	TRBD1	once	14	CATDRGQMNTEAFF	TGTGCCACGGACAGGGGGCAAATGAACACTGAAGCTTTCTTT
TRBV4-1	TRBJ2-7	-	-	16	CASSQEGDRYAYEQYF	TGCGCCAGCAGCCAAGAGGGAGACAGGTACGCCTACGAGCAGTACTTC
TRBV19	TRBJ1-5	-	few	14	CASSFREDNQPQHF	TGTGCCAGTAGTTTTCGGGAAGACAATCAGCCCCAGCATTTT
TRBV2	TRBJ2-5	-	-	13	CASSESVQETQYF	TGTGCCAGCAGTGAGTCAGTTCAAGAGACCCAGTACTTC
TRBV5-6	TRBJ1-6	-	-	14	CASPPGGGESPLHF	TGTGCCAGCCCCCCGGGAGGGGGGGAGTCCCCCCTCCACTTT
TRBV18	TRBJ2-7	TRBD1	few	13	CASSQGANYEQYF	TGTGCCAGCTCACAGGGGGCTAACTACGAGCAGTACTTC
TRBV5-6	TRBJ1-1	-	-	14	CASSWSTGLTEAFF	TGTGCCAGCAGCTGGTCCACAGGGCTCACTGAAGCTTTCTTT
TRBV19	TRBJ1-5	-	once	14	CASSIGPEAGAQHF	TGTGCCAGTAGTATTGGGCCGGAGGCAGGAGCCCAGCATTTT
TRBV9	TRBJ1-1	TRBD1	-	16	CASSVEGAGVGTEAFF	TGTGCCAGCAGCGTAGAGGGGGCAGGGGTGGGCACTGAAGCTTTCTTT
TRBV30	TRBJ1-1	TRBD1	-	11	CAWNRQGEAFF	TGTGCCTGGAATCGACAGGGTGAAGCTTTCTTT
TRBV6-5	TRBJ1-1	-	-	13	CASSPVLDTEAFF	TGTGCCAGCAGTCCAGTTTTGGACACTGAAGCTTTCTTT
TRBV7-9	TRBJ1-1	-	-	15	CASSQEGQMNTEAFF	TGTGCCAGCAGCCAAGAGGGCCAGATGAACACTGAAGCTTTCTTT
TRBV28	TRBJ1-1	-	-	11	CASIVNTEAFF	TGTGCCAGCATCGTAAACACTGAAGCTTTCTTT
TRBV7-9	TRBJ1-5	TRBD1	-	16	CASSPTGDLGNQPQHF	TGTGCCAGCAGCCCAACAGGGGACCTGGGGAATCAGCCCCAGCATTTT
TRBV19	TRBJ2-1	TRBD2	-	12	CASNLAGGPQFF	TGTGCCAGTAATCTAGCGGGGGGGCCCCAGTTCTTC
TRBV5-1	TRBJ1-1	-	-	14	CASKTGTGNTEAFF	TGCGCCAGCAAAACCGGTACAGGGAACACTGAAGCTTTCTTT
TRBV7-7	TRBJ2-7	-	few	15	CASSLAWGGAYEQYF	TGTGCCAGCAGCTTAGCATGGGGGGGCGCGTACGAGCAGTACTTC
TRBV5-1	TRBJ2-1	TRBD1	few	15	CASSLERDRQNEQFF	TGCGCCAGCAGCCTGGAACGGGACAGGCAAAATGAGCAGTTCTTC
TRBV6-1	TRBJ2-7	-	-	13	CASRGTNSYEQYF	TGTGCCAGCAGAGGGACAAATTCCTACGAGCAGTACTTC
TRBV27	TRBJ1-1	TRBD1	-	17	CASSLSLQPGQVFEAFF	TGTGCCAGCAGTTTATCCCTACAACCGGGACAGGTGTTTGAAGCTTTCTTT
TRBV2	TRBJ1-2	TRBD1	-	16	CASTAPQQGDNYGYTF	TGTGCCAGCACTGCCCCCCAACAGGGGGACAACTATGGCTACACCTTC
TRBV30	TRBJ1-2	-	-	12	CAWSTGSYGYTF	TGTGCCTGGAGTACGGGGAGCTATGGCTACACCTTC
TRBV15	TRBJ2-7	-	-	14	CATSSGAGKDEQYF	TGTGCCACCAGCAGTGGGGCAGGAAAAGACGAGCAGTACTTC
TRBV18	TRBJ1-2	-	-	16	CASSPALKGADYGYTF	TGTGCCAGCTCACCAGCCCTGAAAGGGGCAGACTATGGCTACACCTTC
TRBV9	TRBJ2-2	TRBD1	-	15	CASSWGQGVTGELFF	TGTGCCAGCAGTTGGGGACAGGGGGTAACCGGGGAGCTGTTTTTT
TRBV1	TRBJ2-4	-	-	21	CTSSQVCRVVQRGLAKNIQYF	TGCACCAGCAGCCAAGTTTGTAGGGTAGTACAGAGGGGGCTAGCCAAAAACATTCAGTACTTC
TRBV5-4	TRBJ1-2	-	-	12	CASSWGGDGYTF	TGTGCCAGCAGCTGGGGGGGTGATGGCTACACCTTC
TRBV10-3	TRBJ1-1	-	-	15	CAIRTGLESNTEAFF	TGTGCCATCAGGACAGGCCTCGAATCGAACACTGAAGCTTTCTTT
TRBV6-1	TRBJ1-6	-	-	15	CASSIQEGMGSPLHF	TGTGCCAGCAGCATCCAAGAGGGAATGGGTTCACCCCTCCACTTT
TRBV7-9	TRBJ2-7	TRBD1	-	15	CASSLTGQASYEQYF	TGTGCCAGCAGCTTAACGGGACAGGCGTCCTACGAGCAGTACTTC
TRBV7-8	TRBJ1-5	-	few	15	CASSTWTDPNQPQHF	TGTGCCAGCAGCACCTGGACAGACCCCAATCAGCCCCAGCATTTT
TRBV4-2	TRBJ1-2	-	-	14	CASSQVRDPYGYTF	TGTGCCAGCAGCCAAGTCCGGGATCCTTATGGCTACACCTTC
TRBV27	TRBJ2-1	-	-	14	CASFSGTNYNEQFF	TGTGCCAGCTTCTCCGGGACAAACTACAATGAGCAGTTCTTC
TRBV7-2	TRBJ1-6	-	-	14	CASSRGSRVSPLHF	TGTGCCAGCAGCCGCGGATCCCGGGTCTCACCCCTCCACTTT
TRBV30	TRBJ2-7	-	-	12	CAWSVRGYEQYF	TGTGCCTGGAGTGTACGGGGCTACGAGCAGTACTTC
TRBV7-9	TRBJ2-1	TRBD2	-	12	CASSSDGGGEFF	TGTGCCAGCAGCTCCGACGGCGGGGGAGAGTTCTTC
TRBV5-1	TRBJ1-4	-	few	15	CASSLVAGNNEKLFF	TGCGCCAGCAGCTTGGTGGCAGGCAATAATGAAAAACTGTTTTTT
TRBV6-1	TRBJ2-7	TRBD1	-	14	CASMPGTEAYEQYF	TGTGCCAGCATGCCCGGGACAGAAGCCTACGAGCAGTACTTC
TRBV7-9	TRBJ2-7	-	few	14	CASSPRGQSYEQYF	TGTGCCAGCAGTCCCAGAGGACAGTCCTACGAGCAGTACTTC
TRBV2	TRBJ1-6	-	-	14	CASMRAGDNSPLHF	TGTGCCAGCATGAGGGCCGGAGATAATTCACCCCTCCACTTT
TRBV6-5	TRBJ1-1	-	-	12	CASSYPGSEAFF	TGTGCCAGCAGTTACCCTGGGAGTGAAGCTTTCTTT
TRBV19	TRBJ1-1	-	-	13	CASSTGMNTEAFF	TGTGCCAGTAGTACGGGAATGAACACTGAAGCTTTCTTT
TRBV5-1	TRBJ2-7	TRBD1	-	14	CASSLRGPAYEQYF	TGCGCCAGCAGCTTGAGGGGGCCAGCCTACGAGCAGTACTTC
TRBV27	TRBJ2-7	-	few	16	CASSATGSLRSYEQYF	TGTGCCAGCAGTGCCACCGGGTCCTTACGCTCCTACGAGCAGTACTTC
TRBV5-1	TRBJ1-6	-	-	14	CASSLEHNNSPLHF	TGCGCCAGCAGCTTGGAACACAATAATTCACCCCTCCACTTT
TRBV5-1	TRBJ1-1	-	once	13	CASSLEPGTEAFF	TGCGCCAGCAGCTTGGAGCCCGGCACTGAAGCTTTCTTT
TRBV27	TRBJ2-5	TRBD1	-	15	CASSTGTGLQETQYF	TGTGCCAGCAGTACGGGGACAGGACTACAAGAGACCCAGTACTTC
TRBV7-9	TRBJ2-3	TRBD2	-	18	CASSLGTSGGWSTDTQYF	TGTGCCAGCAGCTTAGGGACTAGCGGGGGATGGAGCACAGATACGCAGTATTTT
TRBV6-1	TRBJ1-5	-	-	14	CASNQTASGVAQHF	TGTGCCAGCAACCAGACGGCCTCGGGGGTGGCCCAGCATTTT
TRBV13	TRBJ2-5	TRBD1	-	18	CASSSRGDRGQDGETQYF	TGTGCCAGCAGCTCCCGTGGGGACAGGGGGCAGGATGGAGAGACCCAGTACTTC